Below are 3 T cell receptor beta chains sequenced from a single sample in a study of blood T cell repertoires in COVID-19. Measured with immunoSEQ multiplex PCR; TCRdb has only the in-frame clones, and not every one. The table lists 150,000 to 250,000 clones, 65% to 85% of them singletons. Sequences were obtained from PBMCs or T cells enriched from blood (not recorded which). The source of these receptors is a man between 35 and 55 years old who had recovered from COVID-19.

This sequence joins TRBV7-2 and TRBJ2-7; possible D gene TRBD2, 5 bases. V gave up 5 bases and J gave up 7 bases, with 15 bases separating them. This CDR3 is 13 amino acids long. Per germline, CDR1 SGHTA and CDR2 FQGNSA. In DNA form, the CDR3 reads TGTGCCAGCAGCCCCTCCTCAGCGGTAGAGCAGTACTTC. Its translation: CASSPSSAVEQYF.

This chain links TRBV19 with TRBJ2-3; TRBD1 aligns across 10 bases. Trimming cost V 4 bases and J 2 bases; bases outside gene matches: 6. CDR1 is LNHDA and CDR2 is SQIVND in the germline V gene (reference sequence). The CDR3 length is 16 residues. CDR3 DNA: TGTGCCAGTAGTAGCCCCGGGACAGGGGACACAGATACGCAGTATTTT. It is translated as CASSSPGTGDTDTQYF.

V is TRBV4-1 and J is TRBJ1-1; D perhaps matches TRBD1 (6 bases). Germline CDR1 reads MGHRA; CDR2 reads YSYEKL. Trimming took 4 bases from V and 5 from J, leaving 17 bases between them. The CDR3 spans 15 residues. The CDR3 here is CASSLSAGAGTEAFF. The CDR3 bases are TGCGCCAGCAGCCTCAGTGCGGGGGCTGGGACTGAAGCTTTCTTT.